These 10 T cell receptor beta chains were all obtained from the same sample, sequenced in a study of cytomegalovirus exposure and HLA in healthy donors. Primers included in the PCR were 60 Vbeta and 13 Jbeta primers. Measured with immunoSEQ multiplex PCR; TCRdb has only the in-frame clones, and not every one. The sample holds some 130,000 clones, 75% to 90% seen once. Sample: PBMCs. The receptors originated from a man aged 35-49 years in good health and CMV-seronegative.

This chain uses TRBV4-1 with TRBJ2-1; TRBD1 agrees at 7 bases. CDR3 length: 16 amino acids. Per the germline V gene, CDR1 is MGHRA and CDR2 is YSYEKL. The V gene end was trimmed by 4 bases and the J gene end by 0 bases; junction bases not matched to a gene: 6. CDR3: CASSLVRDSSYNEQFF. DNA of the CDR3: TGCGCCAGCAGCCTCGTTAGGGACAGCTCCTACAATGAGCAGTTCTTC.

The chain uses TRBV5-1 and TRBJ2-5; D is possibly TRBD2 (6 bases). Germline V gene sequence: CDR1 SGHRS, CDR2 YFSETQ. Between the trimmed V and J ends, which lost 0 bases and 3 bases, there was a span of 9 bases. This CDR3 spans 14 amino acids. CDR3 DNA sequence: TGCGCCAGCAGCTTGGAGGGACTGAAAGAGACCCAGTACTTC. Its protein product is CASSLEGLKETQYF.

Here the CDR3 reads CASSLLGPTYEQYF. The CDR3 DNA sequence: TGTGCCAGCAGTTTATTGGGCCCAACCTACGAGCAGTACTTC. The rearrangement links TRBV28 to TRBJ2-7; D unresolved. CDR1 is MDHEN and CDR2 is SYDVKM in the germline V gene. This CDR3 spans 14 amino acids. Trimming shortened V by 1 base and J by 2 bases, and 9 bases separated the two germline ends.

This clone was seen just once. The chain recombines TRBV7-9 with TRBJ1-1, with D possibly matching TRBD1 (5 bases). The CDR3 contains 14 residues. The V end was cut by 1 base, the J end by 4 bases, with 10 bases between. CDR1 SEHNR and CDR2 FQNEAQ come from the germline V gene (reference sequence). The CDR3 loop reads CASSLEAGFTEAFF. As DNA, the CDR3 is TGTGCCAGCAGCTTAGAGGCAGGGTTCACTGAAGCTTTCTTT. The entire variable domain, with the rest obtained from reference TRBV7-9 and TRBJ1-1, is as follows: DTGVSQNPRHKITKRGQNVTFRCDPISEHNRLYWYRQTLGQGPEFLTYFQNEAQLEKSRLLSDRFSAERPKGSFSTLEIQRTEQGDSAMYLCASSLEAGFTEAFFGQGTRLTVV.

This rearrangement joins TRBV18 to TRBJ1-4, with D possibly matching TRBD1 (5 bases). From germline, CDR1 is KGHSH and CDR2 LQKENI. The CDR3 consists of 13 residues. V was clipped by 5 bases and J by 8 bases, with 12 bases between them. CDR3 region: CASSAQGREKLFF. The CDR3 region has the DNA TGTGCCAGCTCAGCGCAGGGTCGGGAAAAACTGTTTTTT.

The genes are TRBV7-9 and TRBJ1-1; D might be TRBD1 (5 bases). Germline loops: CDR1 SEHNR, CDR2 FQNEAQ (reference sequence). Trimming cost V 10 bases and J 5 bases, with 23 bases left between them. This CDR3 has 15 residues. DNA of the CDR3: TGTGCCACCTTAGTATCTTGGGGTGGGGGGACTGAAGCTTTCTTT. This translates into CATLVSWGGGTEAFF.

This clone was counted a single time. The CDR3 nucleotides read TGCAGCGTTGTGCCGGACAGCACCTATGGCTACACCTTC. It encodes CSVVPDSTYGYTF. J is TRBJ1-2 and V is TRBV29-1, with D perhaps TRBD1 (6 bases). The CDR3 consists of 13 residues. V was pared by 4 bases and J by 4 bases, with 13 bases between. Germline V gives CDR1 SQVTM, CDR2 ANQGSEA. The whole variable domain, filled in from reference TRBV29-1 and TRBJ1-2, reads SAVISQKPSRDICQRGTSLTIQCQVDSQVTMMFWYRQQPGQSLTLIATANQGSEATYESGFVIDKFPISRPNLTFSTLTVSNMSPEDSSIYLCSVVPDSTYGYTFGSGTRLTVV.

The sample holds one count of this clone. The chain couples TRBV15 to TRBJ2-1; possible D gene TRBD2, 6 bases. Trimming removed 4 bases at V and 4 bases at J, with 20 bases between. Germline values: CDR1 LNHNV, CDR2 YYDKDF (reference sequence). The CDR3 has 17 amino acids. The CDR3 bases are TGTGCCACCAGCAAAAGTCGGTCGTGGGAGGTGTACAATGAGCAGTTCTTC. Translating gives CATSKSRSWEVYNEQFF.

This chain links TRBV5-1 with TRBJ1-1; D remains unclear. Germline V lookup: CDR1 SGHRS, CDR2 YFSETQ. Trimming removed 0 bases at V and 5 bases at J, with 11 bases between. The CDR3 covers 14 residues. The CDR3 reads CASSLVSGGTEAFF. CDR3 DNA: TGCGCCAGCAGCTTGGTTTCAGGAGGGACTGAAGCTTTCTTT.

CDR3 amino acids: CASKITGAGGNTIYF. The DNA of the CDR3 is TGTGCCAGCAAAATAACTGGGGCAGGTGGAAACACCATATATTTT. The chain is built from TRBV7-8 and TRBJ1-3; tentative D call: TRBD1 (5 bases). The CDR3 sequence is 15 residues long. The V and J ends lost 7 bases and 3 bases respectively, with 16 bases between them. Germline loops: CDR1 SGHVS, CDR2 FQNEAQ.